This T cell receptor (beta chain) was profiled in a study of blood T cell repertoires in COVID-19. The wider study: Samples came from the United States, Italy and Spain, spanning acute and convalescent COVID-19. Sample material is recorded as cDNA or gDNA derived from T cells, B-cell-depleted T cells, or PBMCs.

J lost 2 bases, V lost 3 bases, and 7 bases had no gene match. In germline, CDR1 is SGHNT, CDR2 YYREEE (reference sequence). The CDR3 consists of 18 residues. As handled by the study authors: Estimation of nucleated cell counts was performed using reference gene primer amplification. Clones were read by immunoSEQ multiplex PCR, and TCRdb kept only the in-frame ones, dropping some. D and trimming were read from the DNA, whereas the V and J calls and clone size are those reported in that table. The data contain approximately 20,000 clones, approximately 83% of them singletons. The chain recombines TRBV5-4 with TRBJ2-1; 14 bases match TRBD2. The source is a human donor in a cohort sampled during active COVID-19. Specimen: peripheral blood. The CDR3 bases are TGTGCCAGCAGCTCGACTAGCGGGAGGGCCCGGACCTACAATGAGCAGTTCTTC. Translation: CASSSTSGRARTYNEQFF.